Below are 18 T cell receptor beta chains sequenced from a single sample in a study of cytomegalovirus exposure and HLA in healthy donors. The primer mix had 60 Vbeta and 13 Jbeta primers. Sequenced by immunoSEQ multiplex PCR; TCRdb stores in-frame clones only, minus some. The profile shows fewer than 200,000 clones, about four fifths of them singletons. The sample taken for sequencing was PBMCs. The source is a woman aged 18-29 years in good health and CMV-seropositive.

This sequence joins TRBV4-2 and TRBJ1-2; no clear D gene. CDR1 LGHNA and CDR2 YNFKEQ come from the germline V gene. Trimming left V 4 bases short and J 8 bases short, with 17 bases between. This CDR3 comprises 14 residues. Written as DNA, the CDR3 is TGTGCCAGCAGCCTCAGCCGCGGGGAAGACGGCTACACCTTC. The encoded protein is CASSLSRGEDGYTF.

The rearrangement joins TRBV30 to TRBJ1-3; D not certain. Trimming pared 0 bases from V and 0 bases from J, leaving 9 bases between. Germline CDR1 is GTSNPN and CDR2 is SVGIG (reference sequence). This CDR3 spans 15 amino acids. The CDR3 nucleotides read TGTGCCTGGAGTGTACTAGGAGCCTCTGGAAACACCATATATTTT. Its translation: CAWSVLGASGNTIYF.

This clone came up once. V and J are TRBV5-1 and TRBJ1-1; 8 bases align to TRBD1. The CDR3 is made up of 16 amino acids. Germline CDR1 SGHRS, CDR2 YFSETQ. V lost 0 bases, J lost 5 bases, and 9 bases stayed unmatched. In DNA, the CDR3 is TGCGCCAGCAGCTTGGCCGGGACAGGAGGGGTGACTGAAGCTTTCTTT. Translation: CASSLAGTGGVTEAFF.

In this sample, this clone turned up a few times. Here the CDR3 DNA reads TGTGCCAGCAGCTTAGCGTTTGGGGGCCGAGAGACCCAGTACTTC. It encodes CASSLAFGGRETQYF. The V and J genes are TRBV7-8 and TRBJ2-5, with D perhaps TRBD1 (6 bases). CDR3 size: 15 residues. V was cut by 0 bases and J by 4 bases, with 12 bases left in between. Per the germline V gene, CDR1 is SGHVS and CDR2 is FQNEAQ.

The V gene is TRBV7-9, the J gene TRBJ1-1; 10 bases align to TRBD1. The V and J ends lost 3 bases and 4 bases, in that order; junction bases with no gene match: 11. CDR1 SEHNR and CDR2 FQNEAQ come from the germline V gene (reference sequence). The CDR3 is 17 residues long. The CDR3 is CASSLETGGWVGTEAFF. CDR3 bases: TGTGCCAGCAGCTTGGAGACAGGGGGCTGGGTTGGCACTGAAGCTTTCTTT.

V and J are TRBV7-9 and TRBJ2-3; 7 bases fit TRBD2. The CDR3 runs 16 residues. Losses at the gene ends were 5 bases for V and 5 bases for J; bases not matched to a gene: 13. Germline V gene data show CDR1 as SEHNR and CDR2 as FQNEAQ (reference sequence). For the CDR3, the DNA is TGTGCCAGCAGCCGATCCGGGACTACCCGCCTAGATACGCAGTATTTT. It yields the protein CASSRSGTTRLDTQYF.

In its sample, this clone was seen once. V is TRBV7-9 and J is TRBJ2-3; 7 positions agree with TRBD1. Germline V CDR1 and CDR2: SEHNR, FQNEAQ (reference sequence). V lost 4 bases, J lost 0 bases, and 4 bases stayed unmatched. The CDR3 sequence is 15 residues long. CDR3 bases: TGTGCCAGCAGCTGGGACAGCCCTAGCACAGATACGCAGTATTTT. Translation: CASSWDSPSTDTQYF.

This sequence joins TRBV6-1 and TRBJ2-3; 7 bases line up with TRBD1. CDR1 is MNHNS and CDR2 is SASEGT in the germline V gene. V lost 6 bases to trimming and J lost 2 bases; unmatched junction nucleotides: 5. The CDR3 is 14 residues long. The CDR3 here is CASRTGPLTDTQYF. The CDR3 nucleotides read TGTGCCAGCAGGACAGGGCCCCTCACAGATACGCAGTATTTT.

The chain employs TRBV4-1 and TRBJ2-2, with D possibly TRBD1 on 6 matching bases. The CDR3 sequence is 15 residues long. V lost 4 bases, J lost 3 bases, and 12 bases lay in between. In germline, CDR1 is MGHRA, CDR2 YSYEKL. The CDR3 DNA follows: TGCGCCAGCAGCCCCGGAGGACAGTACACCGGGGAGCTGTTTTTT. Translated: CASSPGGQYTGELFF.

Concerning this clone itself: The germline gene is not matched at one end of the junction; a read error may be the cause. The chain joins TRBV5-4 to TRBJ2-4, with TRBD1 matching 8 bases. Germline V gives CDR1 SGHNT, CDR2 YYREEE (reference sequence). The CDR3 length is 15 residues. CDR3 DNA: TGTGCCAGCAGCAACCGGGACAGGCTGGGAAACAGTCAGTACTTC. As protein: CASSNRDRLGNSQYF.

This chain joins TRBV30 and TRBJ1-6; TRBD1 aligns across 7 bases. Trimming took 0 bases from V and 9 from J; bases not matched to a gene: 11. The CDR3 contains 16 residues. The germline CDR1 and CDR2 sequences are GTSNPN and SVGIG (reference sequence). DNA for the CDR3: TGTGCCTGGAGTGTCTTATCCCACAGGGGAGGTTCACCCCTCCACTTT. Its protein product is CAWSVLSHRGGSPLHF.

This chain uses TRBV6-1 with TRBJ2-5; perhaps TRBD1 as D (6 bases). The V gene's germline CDR1 is MNHNS and CDR2 SASEGT. The V and J ends lost 4 bases and 5 bases respectively, with 14 bases between them. The length of the CDR3 is 14 residues. CDR3 region: CASSVLQGGETQYF. The CDR3 nucleotides read TGTGCCAGCAGTGTATTACAGGGTGGGGAGACCCAGTACTTC.

The gene calls are TRBV28 and TRBJ1-2; D unresolved. The V end was cut by 8 bases, the J end by 4 bases, with 14 bases between. This CDR3 is built from 13 residues. Germline V gene lookup returns CDR1 MDHEN and CDR2 SYDVKM. This chain's CDR3 is CASSWQAGYGYTF. The CDR3 nucleotides are TGTGCCAGCTCCTGGCAGGCAGGCTATGGCTACACCTTC.

J is TRBJ2-1 and V is TRBV18; 8 nucleotides match TRBD1. Germline V gives CDR1 KGHSH, CDR2 LQKENI. The length of the CDR3 is 14 residues. J gave up 9 bases and V 0 bases, and 4 bases lay outside the gene matches. The CDR3, as DNA: TGTGCCAGCTCACCACCGTCAGGGGGCGTTGAGCAGTTCTTC. Amino acids: CASSPPSGGVEQFF.

V usage is TRBV23-1 and J usage is TRBJ2-1, with a possible D match to TRBD2 (5 bases). TRBV23-1 is filed as an ORF, its function uncertain. The V and J ends lost 6 bases and 7 bases respectively, with 16 bases between them. The CDR3 runs to 14 residues. The CDR3 reads CASSKLSPGNEQFF. Written as DNA, the CDR3 is TGCGCCAGCAGCAAGCTTTCCCCGGGGAATGAGCAGTTCTTC.

The chain links TRBV7-9 to TRBJ2-1; 7 nucleotides align to TRBD2. CDR3 length: 14 amino acids. Germline assignment: CDR1 SEHNR and CDR2 FQNEAQ (reference sequence). The V segment lost 3 bases and the J segment 4 bases; nucleotides outside the gene matches: 3. The CDR3 reads CASSLTSRYNEQFF. CDR3 sequence (DNA): TGTGCCAGCAGCTTGACTAGCAGGTACAATGAGCAGTTCTTC. The whole variable domain, filled in from reference TRBV7-9 and TRBJ2-1, reads DTGVSQNPRHKITKRGQNVTFRCDPISEHNRLYWYRQTLGQGPEFLTYFQNEAQLEKSRLLSDRFSAERPKGSFSTLEIQRTEQGDSAMYLCASSLTSRYNEQFFGPGTRLTVL.

CDR3 amino acids: CASSPGDRKVQYF. The CDR3 nucleotides are TGTGCCAGCAGTCCCGGGGACAGGAAGGTGCAGTACTTC. The chain employs TRBV6-6 and TRBJ2-7; 8 nucleotides line up with TRBD1. The CDR3 contains 13 residues. Germline-derived CDR1 and CDR2 are MNHNY and SVGAGI (reference sequence). The trim removed 5 bases at V and 9 bases at J, leaving 9 bases unmatched.

V is TRBV5-4 and J is TRBJ1-6; the D gene is possibly TRBD1 (5 bases). V was trimmed by 4 bases and J by 10 bases, leaving 18 bases between them. Per the germline V gene, CDR1 is SGHNT and CDR2 is YYREEE (reference sequence). This CDR3 comprises 15 residues. The CDR3 reads CASSLEGREVSPLHF. The CDR3 region has the DNA TGTGCCAGCAGCCTAGAGGGCAGGGAGGTGTCACCCCTCCACTTT.